A selection of T cell receptor beta chains follows, all from one sample in a study of PD-1 blockade in classical Hodgkin lymphoma. Libraries were prepared by immunoSEQ multiplex PCR; TCRdb keeps only in-frame clonotypes and omits some of them. The sample has 150,000 or so clones; around 84% are singletons. The sample here was peripheral blood mononuclear cells (PBMCs), taken before the second cycle of nivolumab. These TCRs come from a human donor with classical Hodgkin lymphoma. CDR3s include the opening cysteine and the closing phenylalanine or tryptophan. Each record gives: clone size, V gene, D gene, J gene, CDR3 DNA, CDR3 protein. The D gene is left open where the match is weak. The size of a clone is reported for some rows only, either as once, few or many, or as a class for expanded clones.

-	TRBV4-1	-	TRBJ1-5	TGCGCCAGCAGCCAAGATCGACAAGGAGTCAATCAGCCCCAGCATTTT	CASSQDRQGVNQPQHF
-	TRBV19	-	TRBJ1-5	TGTGCCAGTAGTACGGCGGGGGCGCGAAATCAGCCCCAGCATTTT	CASSTAGARNQPQHF
few	TRBV5-1	-	TRBJ2-3	TGCGCCAGCAATCTCGCTCGGGGAGATACGCAGTATTTT	CASNLARGDTQYF
-	TRBV4-2	TRBD2	TRBJ2-7	TGTGCCAGCAGCCAAGATCGAGGGACTACCTACGAGCAGTACTTC	CASSQDRGTTYEQYF
-	TRBV9	TRBD1	TRBJ1-6	TGTGCCAGCGGTCCGGGACAGCGAAATTCACCCCTCCACTTT	CASGPGQRNSPLHF
-	TRBV27	-	TRBJ2-7	TGTGCCAGCAGCCCTAACCCTTTAACAGCCTCCTACGAGCAGTACTTC	CASSPNPLTASYEQYF
-	TRBV7-2	-	TRBJ2-2	TGTGCCAGCAGCTTAGCGCGGGTTGCCGGGGAGCTGTTTTTT	CASSLARVAGELFF
-	TRBV9	TRBD2	TRBJ2-3	TGTGCCAGCAGCCCGCACGCTAGCGGGGGGGCTACAGATACGCAGTATTTT	CASSPHASGGATDTQYF
few	TRBV27	-	TRBJ1-6	TGTGCCAGCAGTTTATCTGGAGGTTACTATAATTCACCCCTCCACTTT	CASSLSGGYYNSPLHF
-	TRBV18	TRBD1	TRBJ1-1	TGTGCCAGCTCACCCGACAGGGGAGAATTCTTGGCTTTCTTT	CASSPDRGEFLAFF
-	TRBV5-1	TRBD1	TRBJ1-6	TGCGCCAGCAGCCCGCAGGGACAGCGAGGTAGCTCACCCCTCCACTTT	CASSPQGQRGSSPLHF